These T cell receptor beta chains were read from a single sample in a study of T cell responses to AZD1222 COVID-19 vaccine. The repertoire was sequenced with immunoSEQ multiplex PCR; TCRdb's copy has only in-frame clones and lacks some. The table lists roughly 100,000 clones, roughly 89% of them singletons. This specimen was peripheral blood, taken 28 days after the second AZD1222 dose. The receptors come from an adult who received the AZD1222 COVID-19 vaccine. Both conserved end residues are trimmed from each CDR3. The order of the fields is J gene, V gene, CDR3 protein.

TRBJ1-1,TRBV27,ASSLFPEGRTEAF
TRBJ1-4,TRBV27,ASSSDGAWEKLF
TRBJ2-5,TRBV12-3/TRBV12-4,ASSRDRQETQY
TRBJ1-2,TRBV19,ASYTGTGEQTGGYT
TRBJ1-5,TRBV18,ASSSLPLESNQPQH
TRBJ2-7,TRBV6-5,ASSYSDRAGQY
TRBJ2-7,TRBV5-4,ASSLGRGGGLAGYEQY
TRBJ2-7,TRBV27,ASSKTWAYEQY
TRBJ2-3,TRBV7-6,ASSPLPFGGDTQY
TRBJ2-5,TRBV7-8,ASSSGQFGETQY
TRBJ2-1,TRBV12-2,ASRLALQICYNEQF
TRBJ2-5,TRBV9,ASSPRGGTGGKTQY
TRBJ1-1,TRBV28,ASRTVRYSEAF
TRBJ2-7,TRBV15,ATSASGTYYEQY
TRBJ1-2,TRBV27,ASSANRVNYGYT
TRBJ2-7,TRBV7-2,ASSFRAALLYEQY
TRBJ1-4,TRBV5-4,ASSLNSGQTNEKLF
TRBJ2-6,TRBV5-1,ASSFDGAGANVLT
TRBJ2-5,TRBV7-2,ASSSGTSGGQETQY
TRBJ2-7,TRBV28,ASSLGSYEQY
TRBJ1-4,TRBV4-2,ASSQEGESEKLF
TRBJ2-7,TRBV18,ASSPSGATGVAEQY
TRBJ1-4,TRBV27,ASSLGVGGEKLF
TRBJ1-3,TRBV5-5,ASSLTDSTGNTIY
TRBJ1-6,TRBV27,ASLALAGAGSPLH
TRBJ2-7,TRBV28,ASSRPPGSYEQY